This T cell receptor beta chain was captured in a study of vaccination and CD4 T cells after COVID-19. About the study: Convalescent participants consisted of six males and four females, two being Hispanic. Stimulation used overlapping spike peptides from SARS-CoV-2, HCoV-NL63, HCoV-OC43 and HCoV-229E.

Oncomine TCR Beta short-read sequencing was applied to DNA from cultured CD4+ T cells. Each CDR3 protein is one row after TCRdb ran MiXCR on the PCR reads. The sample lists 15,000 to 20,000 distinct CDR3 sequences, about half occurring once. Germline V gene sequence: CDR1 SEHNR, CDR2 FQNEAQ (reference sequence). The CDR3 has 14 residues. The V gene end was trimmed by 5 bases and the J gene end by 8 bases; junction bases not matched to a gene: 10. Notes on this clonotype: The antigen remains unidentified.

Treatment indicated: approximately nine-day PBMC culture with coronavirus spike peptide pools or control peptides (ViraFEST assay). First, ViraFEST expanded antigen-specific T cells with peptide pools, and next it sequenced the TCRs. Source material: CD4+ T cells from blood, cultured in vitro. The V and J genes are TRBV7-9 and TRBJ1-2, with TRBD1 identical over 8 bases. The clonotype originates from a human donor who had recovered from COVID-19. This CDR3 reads CASSQIGQGLGYTF. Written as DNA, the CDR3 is TGTGCCAGCAGCCAGATAGGACAGGGTCTCGGCTACACCTTC.